This TCR beta chain was found in a study of shared clonotypes between healthy human individuals. The study's findings and limits: A handful of donors showed sharing of approximately 5% of naive CD4 clonotypes. The authors expected sequencing depth to affect clonotype sharing among donors.

Losses at the gene ends were 3 bases for V and 7 bases for J; bases not matched to a gene: 7. The CDR3 contains 13 residues. Germline CDR1 is SQVTM and CDR2 is ANQGSEA. Points on this clone: Its antigen is unknown. This specimen includes other DNA sequences encoding the same CDR3.

An even split of each subset's genomic DNA across several immunoSEQ plates was performed. Clones were read by immunoSEQ multiplex PCR, and TCRdb kept only the in-frame ones, dropping some. The repertoire holds millions of clones, with 95% as singletons. The source is a young man in good health. The source material was naive CD4+ T cells sorted from blood. Subset of the sample: CD45RA+ positively selected. The chain joins TRBV29-1 to TRBJ2-7; TRBD1 matches at 9 bases. This chain's CDR3 is CSVEGQGAREQYF. The CDR3 DNA reads TGCAGCGTTGAGGGACAGGGAGCGAGGGAGCAGTACTTC.